The sequence of this TCR beta chain was determined in a study of blood T cell repertoires in COVID-19 (dated by TCRdb to the early 2020s). Study-level background: Recovered participants in ImmuneRACE Cohort 3 were defined by two consecutive negative NP/OP PCR tests, clearance by a healthcare professional, or resolution of symptoms. The collaborator samples originated in the United States, Italy and Spain and spanned the acute and convalescent phases of COVID-19. The prospective study material was composed of cDNA or gDNA derived from T cells, B-cell-depleted T cells, or PBMCs. Subjects who had been exposed to COVID-19, were actively infected with it, or had recovered from it provided the deeply sampled blood TCRbeta repertoires that made up the dataset. The repertoires were released in a freely available public database meant as a resource for research on the immune response to SARS-CoV-2. Samples were obtained from the ongoing ImmuneRACE study (first 160 participants) and from roughly 1,300 subjects provided by 6 global collaborators. A de-identified subject ID, COVID-19 status, age in years and sex were almost always included in the sample metadata. HLA class I and class II types, where available, came from metadata supplied by the sample provider rather than from assay-based typing. Findings and caveats that apply to the study as a whole: How much clinical and demographic metadata was included differed by source and by participant, and the metadata was provided uncurated.

The CDR3 starts with the cysteine, ends with the phenylalanine, and has 15 residues. The entry retains the CDR3 DNA only, 45 bases that are in frame from base 1. Relative to germline, V is 2 bases shorter and J is 7 bases shorter, with 15 bases between their ends. The germline V gene supplies CDR1 SNHLY and CDR2 FYNNEI. Enrolling through a virtual design, the prospective study's participants ranged in age from roughly 18 to 100 years and lived across 20 to 25 United States geographic areas. In the prospective study, cohorts were assigned on the basis of participant-reported clinical history obtained from a screening survey and a study questionnaire. In the prospective study, mobile phlebotomists collected whole blood, serum and a nasopharyngeal or oropharyngeal swab from each participant. Participants in the prospective study had the option to provide additional blood draws and questionnaires over a 2-month period. Prospective study blood samples were shipped either frozen or at room temperature before DNA extraction.

TCRbeta CDR3 regions were amplified from genomic DNA using the immunoSEQ Assay, a bias-controlled multiplex PCR. From the authors' description of their analysis: The number of nucleated cells in each sample was estimated by amplification of reference gene primers within the assay. To quantify the absolute abundance of each unique TCRbeta CDR3 rearrangement, sequence reads were collapsed and filtered. For each sample, productive Simpson clonality was calculated as the square root of Simpson's diversity index across productive rearrangements. Held by TCRdb, this immuneACCESS table contains in-frame sequences only and omits some clones. Under half of the omission traces to an unresolved V gene where checked; the cause of the rest is unknown. D and trimming come from the DNA, and the V and J calls and clone size come from that table. The sample includes roughly 230,000 clones, with roughly 84% observed a single time. Clones ranked in the top ten supply approximately 7.3% of the sample.

As regards this clone: The target of this receptor is not known. Per-base qualities were not stored, and no clone one base away is much larger. The sample has other DNA sequences that encode this CDR3 too.

Recombination linked TRBV2 to TRBJ2-1; TRBD2 could be the D gene, as 6 bases match. The specimen sequenced was PBMCs or T cells enriched from blood (not recorded which). The clonotype was recovered from a man younger than 40 in a cohort exposed to, infected with or recovered from COVID-19 (not recorded which). The nucleotide sequence is TGTGCCAGCAGTGAACTGGCGGGGTCCTCTAATGAGCAGTTCTTC. It translates as CASSELAGSSNEQFF.